This T cell receptor beta chain was observed in a study of T cell responses to AZD1222 COVID-19 vaccine (dated by TCRdb to the early 2020s). Study-level background: TCR sequencing covered approximately 230 trial participants: 207 given two doses of AZD1222 and 26 given two doses of MenACWY control vaccine. Enrollment into the trials was organized by age into subgroups of 18-55, 56-69 and 70-plus years, and those subgroups contained roughly 140, 27 and 60 TCR-sequenced participants, respectively. Study-level results and caveats: In the small 56-69-year group, the increase in depth fell short of significance, most likely because of low power. Participants were mostly white British and included more females than males, and it was suggested by the authors that clonal diversity may have been underestimated. Because no samples from the day 14 peak response were available, repertoires could be characterized only after the peak T cell response. Only five or six AZD1222 recipients were SARS-CoV-2 seropositive at baseline, limiting conclusions about previously exposed vaccinees. The whole spike protein was spanned by vaccine-associated CD4 TCRs, and dominant responses were seen in regions 160-218 and 743-854. A significant rise in spike-specific TCR breadth and depth was observed after two AZD1222 doses relative to day 0 and relative to MenACWY recipients. Epitopes outside the regions mutated in the B.1.351 and B.1.1.7 variants were reportedly recognized by nearly half of the unique spike-specific TCRs.

The CDR3, cysteine through phenylalanine, is 17 amino acids long. Only CDR3 DNA remains: 51 bases, in frame from the first base. V lost 3 bases and J lost 2 bases, and the count of bases not matched to a germline gene is 7. CDR1 SGHDT and CDR2 YYEEEE are derived from the germline V gene. As for this clone: The antigen this receptor binds is unknown. Base-call qualities are not available, and no considerably larger clone is one nucleotide away.

The CDR3 regions of human TCRbeta chains were analyzed by immunosequencing. The study's own analysis went as follows. Repertoire TCRs were matched against a reference library of SARS-CoV-2-specific TCRs generated with the MIRA antigen-specificity platform. Breadth meant the fraction of unique TCRs that were SARS-CoV-2-associated, whereas depth meant the fraction of total T cells that were SARS-CoV-2-associated. Using the MIRA data, each spike-specific TCR was mapped to the spike region that the TCR reacts to and placed in a CD4 or CD8 class. Log10-transformed breadth and depth values were compared by one-way ANOVA with Sidak's multiple comparisons tests. The immuneACCESS repertoire file appears here via TCRdb, limited to in-frame rearrangements. These files lack a portion of the clones; in checked studies, under half of the deficit traces to unresolved V genes, and the cause of the others is not known. D and trimming were read from the DNA, whereas the V and J calls and clone size are those reported in that table. The sample includes about 160,000 clones, with 92% observed a single time. Approximately 3.4% of the sample is in the top ten clones.

Per the publication, the time point label means: about 28 days (+/-7) after the second vaccine dose. AZD1222 recipients with second doses at about 4 weeks or about 12 weeks were pooled, because spike-specific TCR depth and breadth did not differ between schedules. The vaccinee samples were drawn from two UK trials, COV001 and COV002, one of which was a single-blind randomized controlled phase 2/3 trial testing AZD1222 (ChAdOx1 nCoV-19) in healthy adults. For TCRbeta chain sequencing, PBMC samples from trial participants were taken at day 0 and at day 28 after the second dose. The chain is assembled from TRBV5-6 and TRBJ2-3, with TRBD2 matching 12 junction bases. The material sequenced was peripheral blood, taken 28 days after the second AZD1222 dose. The source of this sequence is an adult who received the AZD1222 COVID-19 vaccine. The DNA sequence follows: TGTGCCAGCAGCTCGATTACTAGCGGGAGGTACACAGATACGCAGTATTTT. This is translated as CASSSITSGRYTDTQYF.